This T cell receptor beta chain was retrieved from a study of T cells after yellow fever vaccination. Whole-study context: Any fraction with a low cell number was prepared using SMART-Seq v4 Ultra Low Input.

TCRdb reprocessed the 5' RACE reads with MiXCR, giving one entry per CDR3 protein. The sample holds about 580,000 distinct CDR3 sequences, less than 20% seen once. Note on this clonotype: Its antigen remains unidentified.

Overall study results and limits: Clones from primary vaccination mostly reappeared after the booster (around 96% CD4, about 88% CD8).

Per germline, CDR1 MNHNY and CDR2 SVGAGI (reference sequence). V was cut by 3 bases and J by 7 bases, with 6 bases left in between. This CDR3 contains 11 residues. The sequence was obtained from a man between 18 and 35 years old who received the YFV17D yellow fever vaccine. This sequence joins TRBV6-6 and TRBJ1-1; no reliable D call. Sequenced material: PBMCs, taken less than 6 days after the first yellow fever vaccination. CDR3: CASSYFHEAFF. The CDR3 DNA reads as TGTGCCAGCAGTTATTTTCATGAAGCTTTCTTT.